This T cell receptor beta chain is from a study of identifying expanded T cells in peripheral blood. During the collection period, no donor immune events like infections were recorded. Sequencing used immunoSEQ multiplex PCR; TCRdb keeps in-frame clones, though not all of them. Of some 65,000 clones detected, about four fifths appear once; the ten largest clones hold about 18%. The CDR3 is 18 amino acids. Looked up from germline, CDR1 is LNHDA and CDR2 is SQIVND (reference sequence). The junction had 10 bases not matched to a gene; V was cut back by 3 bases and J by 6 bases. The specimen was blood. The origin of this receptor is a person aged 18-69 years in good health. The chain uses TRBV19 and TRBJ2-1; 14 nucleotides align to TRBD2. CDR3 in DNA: TGTGCCAGTAGTATCCCGACTAGCGGGGGGGCCAGACTCAATGAGCAGTTCTTC. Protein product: CASSIPTSGGARLNEQFF.